This TCR beta chain appears in the sequencing data of a study of control samples from healthy donors and cancer patients. The CDR3 spans 12 residues. V lost 3 bases to trimming and J lost 9 bases, with 12 bases between them. Only in-frame clones appear in the TCRdb table, and some are missing; sequencing was by immunoSEQ multiplex PCR. The table lists about 110,000 clones, approximately 82% of them singletons. The sequence came from a man aged 18 to 30 in good health. J is TRBJ2-7 and V is TRBV12-3 or TRBV12-4, with a tentative D call TRBD1 (5 bases). The sequenced material came from blood. CDR3 residues: CASSFSREGQYF. Here the CDR3 DNA reads TGTGCCAGCAGTTTTTCCAGGGAAGGGCAGTACTTC.